The 18 T cell receptor beta chains below all came from one sample that was sequenced in a study of T-cell reconstitution after alpha-beta-depleted transplantation in children. Preparation of the TCRbeta library was carried out with unique molecular identifiers. TCRdb passed the PCR reads through MiXCR, listing each CDR3 protein once. Of roughly 250,000 distinct CDR3 sequences in the sample, roughly 8% were seen once. This sample comprised PBMCs, mostly from graft donor cells, obtained 180 days after TCRalphabeta/CD19-depleted stem cell transplant. These receptors originate from a male patient younger than 18 who had a stem cell transplant for acute lymphoblastic leukemia, so the T cells may come from the graft donor.

This clonotype has more than one count but fewer than ten. CDR3 region: CASSPPGGGPYNEQFF. The CDR3 DNA reads as TGTGCCAGCAGTCCCCCCGGGGGGGGTCCATACAATGAGCAGTTCTTC. The chain joins TRBV7-3 to TRBJ2-1; 8 nucleotides agree with TRBD2. The CDR3 contains 16 residues. V lost 6 bases, J lost 4 bases, and 11 bases stayed unmatched. Germline lookup yields CDR1 SGHTA and CDR2 FQGTGA.

This clonotype was counted at least ten times. The CDR3 spells CASSLRRRAVQETQYF. The CDR3 DNA reads as TGTGCCAGCAGTTTAAGGAGGAGGGCAGTTCAAGAGACCCAGTACTTC. The V and J genes are TRBV28 and TRBJ2-5, with D maybe TRBD2 (6 bases). This CDR3 spans 16 amino acids. Trimming removed 2 bases at V and 2 bases at J, with 15 bases between. CDR1 is MDHEN and CDR2 is SYDVKM in the germline V gene.

This clonotype was found many times. The V and J genes are TRBV20-1 and TRBJ2-3; 10 bases are shared with TRBD2. This CDR3 has 14 residues. From germline, CDR1 is DFQATT and CDR2 SNEGSKA (reference sequence). Trimming took 6 bases from V and 6 from J; bases not matched to a gene: 9. The CDR3 DNA sequence: TGCAGTGCCCAGCGGGGGGGGTTACCGGATACGCAGTATTTT. Its translation: CSAQRGGLPDTQYF.

This clonotype was detected many times. This chain connects TRBV25-1 to TRBJ2-1; unclear D gene. From germline, CDR1 is MGHDK and CDR2 SYGVNS. V was clipped by 0 bases and J by 3 bases, with 9 bases between them. The CDR3 consists of 15 residues. CDR3 sequence: CASSEYMGSYNEQFF. DNA for the CDR3: TGTGCCAGCAGTGAATATATGGGCAGCTACAATGAGCAGTTCTTC.

This clonotype has at least ten counts. This chain uses TRBV20-1 with TRBJ2-5; 10 nucleotides line up with TRBD1. This CDR3 has 16 amino acids. J gave up 0 bases and V 1 base, and 5 bases lay outside the gene matches. The germline V gene encodes CDR1 DFQATT and CDR2 SNEGSKA (reference sequence). The CDR3: CSARARTGGYQETQYF. Written as DNA, the CDR3 is TGCAGTGCTAGAGCCCGGACAGGGGGGTACCAAGAGACCCAGTACTTC.

CDR3 in amino acids: CASSLWAGADTQYF. DNA for the CDR3: TGTGCCAGCAGCTTATGGGCGGGGGCCGATACGCAGTATTTT. The V call is TRBV11-3, the J call TRBJ2-3; weak D call: TRBD2 (7 bases). The germline CDR1 and CDR2 sequences are SGHNT and YENEEA. Trimming cost V 2 bases and J 6 bases, with 12 bases left between them. The CDR3 has 14 amino acids. Full variable domain (remainder filled in from reference TRBV11-3 and TRBJ2-3): EAGVVQSPRYKIIEKKQPVAFWCNPISGHNTLYWYLQNLGQGPELLIRYENEEAVDDSQLPKDRFSAERLKGVDSTLKIQPAELGDSAVYLCASSLWAGADTQYFGPGTRLTVL.

This clonotype was seen only a few times. The V gene is TRBV6-2 or TRBV6-3, the J gene TRBJ1-6; 7 bases align to TRBD1. This CDR3 is 15 amino acids long. The germline CDR1 and CDR2 sequences are MNHEY and SVGEGT. V was clipped by 0 bases and J by 7 bases; unmatched bases: 3. CDR3 amino acids: CASSYSGTENSPLHF. The CDR3 coding sequence is TGTGCCAGCAGTTACTCCGGGACAGAAAATTCACCCCTCCACTTT.

The sample holds many counts of this clonotype. The V and J genes are TRBV3-1 and TRBJ2-1; no definite D call. Trimming stripped 0 bases from V and 15 bases from J, with 18 bases between. The CDR3 is made up of 14 amino acids. Germline assignment: CDR1 LGHDT and CDR2 YNNKEL (reference sequence). The CDR3 is CASSQDSGARRRFF. The CDR3 bases are TGTGCCAGCAGCCAAGACTCAGGAGCCCGAAGGAGGTTCTTC.

This clonotype was found many times. V and J are TRBV3-1 and TRBJ2-7; 13 bases line up with TRBD2. Trimming took 2 bases from V and 2 from J; bases not matched to a gene: 6. The CDR3 loop spans 17 amino acids. Germline CDR1 and CDR2: LGHDT and YNNKEL (reference sequence). In nucleotides, the CDR3 is TGTGCCAGCAGCCAAACAAGACTAGCGGGAGGAGCCTACGAGCAGTACTTC. Translating gives CASSQTRLAGGAYEQYF.

This clonotype came up many times. This chain links TRBV18 with TRBJ2-5; 9 nucleotides line up with TRBD1. Trimming removed 2 bases from V and 5 bases from J; junction bases left unmatched: 6. CDR3 length equals 15 residues. Germline V lookup: CDR1 KGHSH, CDR2 LQKENI. CDR3 residues: CASSPGDRARETQYF. The CDR3, as DNA: TGTGCCAGCTCACCAGGGGACAGGGCCCGGGAGACCCAGTACTTC.

This clonotype was detected ten times or more. This chain uses TRBV4-2 with TRBJ2-1; D possibly corresponds to TRBD2 (6 bases). The CDR3 covers 17 residues. The V end lost 8 bases, the J end lost 0 bases, and 20 bases lay between the germline ends. Germline CDR1 and CDR2: LGHNA and YNFKEQ. The CDR3 spells CASGSTGGSSSYNEQFF. CDR3 nucleotide sequence: TGTGCCAGCGGAAGCACCGGGGGTTCAAGCTCCTACAATGAGCAGTTCTTC.

Many counts were recorded for this clonotype. The gene calls are TRBV12-3 or TRBV12-4 and TRBJ1-2, with D maybe TRBD1 (6 bases). Trimming pared 8 bases from V and 5 bases from J, leaving 18 bases between. This CDR3 is 14 amino acids long. The CDR3: CASLGGRGFYGYTF. The CDR3, as DNA: TGTGCCAGCCTAGGGGGGAGGGGATTTTATGGCTACACCTTC.

V usage is TRBV5-6 and J usage is TRBJ2-1; TRBD2 matches at 15 bases. The germline CDR1 and CDR2 sequences are SGHDT and YYEEEE. The CDR3 consists of 16 residues. J was trimmed by 6 bases and V by 2 bases; bases with no gene match: 3. The chain's CDR3 is CASSFTGLAGGNEQFF. The CDR3, as DNA: TGTGCCAGCAGCTTCACGGGACTAGCGGGAGGCAATGAGCAGTTCTTC.

This clonotype was detected many times. This chain joins TRBV5-1 and TRBJ2-5; 9 bases fit TRBD2. Germline V lookup: CDR1 SGHRS, CDR2 YFSETQ. With V trimmed by 5 bases and J by 3 bases, 11 bases remained unmatched. The CDR3 has 16 residues. The CDR3 sequence: CASRRLLAGSKETQYF. The CDR3 DNA reads TGCGCCAGCAGGCGTCTCCTAGCGGGAAGTAAAGAGACCCAGTACTTC.

The table lists this clonotype with many counts. The chain uses TRBV7-2 and TRBJ2-4; TRBD2 agrees at 13 bases. CDR3 length: 22 residues. The junction had 15 bases not matched to a gene; V was cut back by 1 base and J by 0 bases. Per germline, CDR1 SGHTA and CDR2 FQGNSA. This chain's CDR3 is CASSLVGPRTSGSSIAKNIQYF. The DNA for the CDR3 is TGTGCCAGCAGCTTAGTGGGCCCCCGGACTAGCGGGAGTTCTATAGCCAAAAACATTCAGTACTTC.

This clonotype was seen ten or more times. The chain links TRBV7-8 to TRBJ2-7, with a weak D call TRBD1 (5 bases). The ends were cut back, 2 bases at V and 3 bases at J, with 17 bases in the middle. The CDR3 length is 16 residues. From germline, CDR1 is SGHVS and CDR2 FQNEAQ. CDR3: CASSLPFDRINYEQYF. The CDR3 DNA reads TGTGCCAGCAGCTTACCCTTCGACAGAATCAACTACGAGCAGTACTTC.

This clonotype was recorded many times. V gene TRBV3-1 combines with J gene TRBJ1-1; D call uncertain. This CDR3 has 14 residues. V was trimmed by 1 base and J by 0 bases, leaving 6 bases between them. CDR1 and CDR2 from the germline V gene are LGHDT and YNNKEL (reference sequence). The chain's CDR3 is CASSQGQMNTEAFF. The CDR3 DNA reads TGTGCCAGCAGCCAAGGTCAGATGAACACTGAAGCTTTCTTT.

This clonotype showed up many times. This chain joins TRBV7-9 and TRBJ2-7; no clear D. The CDR3 has 14 amino acids. Germline V lookup: CDR1 SEHNR, CDR2 FQNEAQ (reference sequence). Trimming took 4 bases from V and 2 from J, leaving 12 bases between them. The CDR3 DNA reads TGTGCCAGCAGCTCCCCCGAGTTTGCCTACGAGCAGTACTTC. Amino acids: CASSSPEFAYEQYF.